This T cell receptor beta chain stems from a study of neurological immune-mediated disorders. Study findings and constraints: HTLV-1-associated myelopathy had the most TCR clonal expansion, while multiple sclerosis had the least, a level that fell below healthy controls.

Sample time point: technical triplicate 2. Preparation of the unsorted libraries drew on 2 million PBMCs stored at -80 C. Trimming at V came to 4 bases and at J to 4 bases, leaving 11 bases not matched to a gene. This CDR3 is 16 amino acids long. Synthesis of cDNA used 5'RACE (with 10-nucleotide random UMIs). A single record per CDR3 protein comes from TCRdb applying MiXCR to the 5' RACE reads. The table has tens of thousands of distinct CDR3 sequences, nearly 25% seen once. This clonotype occurred a few times. Its antigen is currently unknown. Sequencing used PBMCs. The clonotype originates from a man in his fifties or sixties with HTLV-1-associated myelopathy (HAM/TSP). This chain connects TRBV12-3 or TRBV12-4 to TRBJ1-2; TRBD1 agrees at 8 bases. The CDR3 region has the DNA TGTGCCAGCAGTTCGTTGCGGACAGGGAATATCTATGGCTACACCTTC. Protein product: CASSSLRTGNIYGYTF.